This record looks at one T cell receptor (beta chain) sequence and its context. What this receptor recognizes is not known. Nothing much larger sits one base from this clone, and base qualities are not available. The data were obtained in a study of cytomegalovirus exposure and HLA in healthy donors listed by TCRdb under 2017. In terms of the full investigation: An earlier analysis of 587 of the donors reported approximately 270 Gb of sequence data and some 100 million unique TCR beta sequences from roughly 180 million T cells. The study profiled the T cell repertoires of 500 to 800 subjects by immunosequencing and related them to cytomegalovirus serostatus. Donor age, sex, ethnicity and CMV serostatus were compiled together with the repertoire data. A handful of DR-DQ haplotypes were handled as single units for association and clustering because linkage in the cohort was strong. Every repertoire in the discovery cohort had been generated on one and the same sequencing platform. A later analysis re-examined previously published TCR beta repertoires from roughly 650 donors and added high-resolution HLA genotyping to investigate patterns of TCR occurrence. The study was designed to test whether signatures of past pathogen exposure could be identified by cataloging public T cell receptors. An earlier analysis of approximately 580 of the donors used high-throughput TCR beta sequencing to judge whether each TCR beta V gene segment behaved as functional or pseudogenic. Rather than using new phenotypic data, the later analysis identified candidate immune exposures from TCR beta sequences and from how often those sequences occurred across donors. A later genetic analysis used genome-wide SNP genotypes for about 55% of the 666 donors, treating that subset as a discovery cohort. To predict cytomegalovirus infection status, the study brought together high-throughput TCR immunosequencing, statistical association of individual TCRs with disease status, and machine learning. In addition to the first cohort of around 670 subjects, a separate validation cohort of approximately 130 different subjects was used. HLA typing covered class I and class II loci at four-digit resolution. The genetic ancestry cluster associated with self-reported Caucasian donors included around 76% of the roughly 360 genotyped donors. On average, about 240,000 unique TCR beta nucleotide sequences were sequenced per donor among about 400 genotyped donors of the cohort, with around 19% of those sequences being non-productive. The number of donors typed differed by locus, with roughly 620-630 for A, B, C, DRB1 and DQB1, more than 500 for DQA1, 600 to 610 for DPA1, and around 450 for DPB1. About 300 gigabases of sequencing data and tens of millions of unique TCR sequences were included in an early release covering about 700 HLA-typed donors.

What the research found in general, with its limitations: In a later genetic analysis, a missense DCLRE1C variant was associated with V-gene and J-gene trimming of TCR beta chains, and the association was replicated in an independent cohort. In a later analysis, more than 15,000 TCR beta sequences were associated with specific HLA alleles at a false discovery rate of 0.05. Correlated functional status among segregating V segments might reflect linkage disequilibrium, but an unknown experimental factor could not be ruled out. According to the authors, the approach could potentially be generalized to other disease states and immunological phenotypes. Because the 87-base-pair reads could not distinguish some IMGT-functional V segments, including TRBV6-2 and TRBV6-3, those segments were excluded. In an earlier analysis of about 550 of the donors, most TCR beta V segments were observed in productive rearrangements about 90% or about 30% of the time, broadly matching IMGT annotations. The classifier was reported to diagnose cytomegalovirus status with high specificity and sensitivity in both the original cohort and the validation cohort. Over 15 rarely observed V segments, including chromosome 9 orphons, were excluded from the earlier analysis of a few hundred of the donors because counts were too low. Most CMV-associated TCR beta chains appeared to be HLA-restricted in a later analysis, and the HLA associations seemed to be driven largely by CMV exposure. HLA typing was unavailable for some donors at each locus, so association tests used only the typed subset. CMV serostatus was the only immune exposure information available for the cohort. When HLA alleles, especially DR and DQ, strongly co-occurred, TCR associations were difficult to assign to individual alleles. A group of highly shared sequence variants was considered likely to be a technical artifact of the sequencing pipeline. A further reported finding was that TCR beta sequences accurately predicted the HLA-A and HLA-B alleles for most subjects in the first cohort. In a later analysis, HLA-associated TCR beta chains were found to be more clonally expanded and to have lower generation probabilities than equally common non-associated chains. In vitro tests confirmed that a few of the cytomegalovirus-associated TCR beta chains recognize cytomegalovirus antigens. A later analysis reported that several top co-occurrence clusters appeared linked to parvovirus B19, influenza, CMV and Epstein-Barr virus. In this cohort, only TCR beta chains were sequenced, and detectable features were limited by the absence of alpha or paired-chain data. Compared with the roughly 670-donor mean, donors in an Asian-associated ancestry cluster had fewer N-insertions in productive TCRs, according to a later genetic analysis. Sequencing depth was assumed to be roughly uniform across donors in the presence/absence analyses, though that assumption may not hold. According to a later analysis, TCR association rates differed among HLA loci, with DRB1 alleles showing the most associated TCRs and HLA-C alleles showing the fewest. A total of some 180 TCR beta chains were listed by the study as associated with cytomegalovirus. Most TCR sequences were seen in very few donors, while some public TCRs were found in many individuals.

Including cysteine and phenylalanine, the CDR3 has 16 amino acids. The retained sequence is limited to the CDR3, 48 bases, with the frame set at the first base. The germline V gene encodes CDR1 SNHLY and CDR2 FYNNEI. Unmatched junction bases come to 14, with V trimmed by 7 bases and J by 4 bases. The cohort was made up of 650 to 700 healthy bone marrow donors. All cohort members were sampled while nominally healthy, although unrecorded immune exposures were likely present. The donor was CMV seronegative and belonged to the group of around 350 seronegative cohort members. A peripheral blood sample was provided by each donor, and peripheral blood mononuclear cells were used for TCR beta sequencing. The Qiagen DNeasy Blood Extraction Kit was used to extract genomic DNA from the blood cell samples. Libraries were constructed by the immunoSEQ multiplex PCR assay. For the multiplex PCR, a mixture combining 60 forward primers for TCR Vbeta segments and 13 reverse primers for TCR Jbeta segments was used. The CDR3 region of rearranged TCR beta genes was amplified from genomic DNA with a multiplex PCR assay. The amplified TCR beta libraries were sequenced on the Illumina HiSeq System as 87-base-pair reads. The authors processed their data as follows. In a later analysis, 77 million or so unique TCR beta chains were counted across the approximately 640 repertoires, and some 10 million of these chains were shared by at least two donors. A nearest-neighbor algorithm error-corrected the raw reads and collapsed the reads into unique sequences, merging closely related sequences to remove PCR and sequencing errors. Alignment of CDR3 sequences to IMGT reference sequences was used to assign V, D and J gene segments. For a sequence to be retained, a match of at least six nucleotides was required to both a V gene segment and a J gene segment. Rearrangements were called productive when the CDR3 lacked stop codons and stayed in frame with V and J; all others were non-productive. Following IMGT convention, CDR3 was defined as the stretch from the second conserved V-encoded cysteine up to the conserved J-encoded phenylalanine. The earlier analysis of 500 to 750 of the donors excluded any sequence lacking an unambiguous match to a single V gene segment. In an earlier analysis of some 590 of the donors, V segments were called functional above 56.7% productive rearrangements and were called segregating when the between-donor standard deviation exceeded 5%. A statistical classification framework was built to diagnose cytomegalovirus status from the catalog of TCR beta chain sequences. A later analysis assigned V and J genes by comparing TCR nucleotide sequences with IMGT/GENE-DB human TR gene sequences. In a later analysis, CDR3 sequences and most-parsimonious VDJ recombination scenarios were assigned using the TCRdist pipeline. In a later analysis, each TCR beta chain was defined by its CDR3 amino acid sequence together with its V-gene family, and reads without a unique V-gene family were excluded. To address suspected cross-contamination and a sequencing artifact, a later analysis removed under 600 highly shared, low-generation-probability nucleotide sequences. A later analysis calculated a clonal expansion index for each public chain from normalized within-repertoire ranks of inferred template counts. Generation probabilities in a later analysis came from a VDJ recombination model fitted to out-of-frame rearrangements, and those results were checked against IGoR. In a later analysis, hypergeometric tests were used to score TCR-TCR, TCR-HLA and TCR-CMV co-occurrence, with a repertoire-size bias correction applied to TCR pairs. To estimate false discovery rates, a later analysis permuted the HLA or CMV assignments 20 times. A later analysis grouped co-occurring TCRs with DBSCAN, adding TCRdist sequence similarity when clustering within HLA-allele-positive subsets. Repertoires with fewer than 30,000 or more than 120,000 public chains, plus five repertoires with anomalous nucleotide sharing, were excluded from co-occurrence clustering. TCRdb re-hosts the immuneACCESS table, in-frame sequences only. Its copies lack some clones; in the studies checked, an unresolved V gene accounts for under half of them, and the cause for the rest is not known. V and J calls and clone size are as listed in that table; D and trimming were resolved from the DNA. Counted in this sample were about 140,000 clones; approximately 83% of them appeared once. The biggest ten clones account for roughly 1.8% of the sample.

Input material: PBMCs. This receptor was taken from a woman in her thirties or forties in good health and CMV-seronegative. The V and J genes are TRBV2 and TRBJ1-2, with TRBD1 matching 8 junction bases. The DNA reads TGTGCCAGCATCCCTAGGACAGGGTTTAGTGGCTATGGCTACACCTTC. It is translated as CASIPRTGFSGYGYTF.